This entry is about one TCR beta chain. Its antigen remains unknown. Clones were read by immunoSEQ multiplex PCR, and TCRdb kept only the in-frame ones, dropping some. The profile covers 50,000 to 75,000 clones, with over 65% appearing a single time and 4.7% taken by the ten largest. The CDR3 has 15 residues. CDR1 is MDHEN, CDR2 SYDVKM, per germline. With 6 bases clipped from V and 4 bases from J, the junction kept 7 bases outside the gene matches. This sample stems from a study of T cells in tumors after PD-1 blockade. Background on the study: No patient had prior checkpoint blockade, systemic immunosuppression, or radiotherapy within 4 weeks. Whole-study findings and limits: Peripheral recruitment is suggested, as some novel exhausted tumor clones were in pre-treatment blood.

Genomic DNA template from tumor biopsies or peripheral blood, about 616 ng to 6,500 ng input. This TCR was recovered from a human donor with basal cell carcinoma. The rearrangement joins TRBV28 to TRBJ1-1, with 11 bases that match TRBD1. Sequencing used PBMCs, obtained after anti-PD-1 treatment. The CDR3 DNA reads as TGTGCCAGCAGACGACCCGGGACAGGGGGCACTGAAGCTTTCTTT. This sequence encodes CASRRPGTGGTEAFF.